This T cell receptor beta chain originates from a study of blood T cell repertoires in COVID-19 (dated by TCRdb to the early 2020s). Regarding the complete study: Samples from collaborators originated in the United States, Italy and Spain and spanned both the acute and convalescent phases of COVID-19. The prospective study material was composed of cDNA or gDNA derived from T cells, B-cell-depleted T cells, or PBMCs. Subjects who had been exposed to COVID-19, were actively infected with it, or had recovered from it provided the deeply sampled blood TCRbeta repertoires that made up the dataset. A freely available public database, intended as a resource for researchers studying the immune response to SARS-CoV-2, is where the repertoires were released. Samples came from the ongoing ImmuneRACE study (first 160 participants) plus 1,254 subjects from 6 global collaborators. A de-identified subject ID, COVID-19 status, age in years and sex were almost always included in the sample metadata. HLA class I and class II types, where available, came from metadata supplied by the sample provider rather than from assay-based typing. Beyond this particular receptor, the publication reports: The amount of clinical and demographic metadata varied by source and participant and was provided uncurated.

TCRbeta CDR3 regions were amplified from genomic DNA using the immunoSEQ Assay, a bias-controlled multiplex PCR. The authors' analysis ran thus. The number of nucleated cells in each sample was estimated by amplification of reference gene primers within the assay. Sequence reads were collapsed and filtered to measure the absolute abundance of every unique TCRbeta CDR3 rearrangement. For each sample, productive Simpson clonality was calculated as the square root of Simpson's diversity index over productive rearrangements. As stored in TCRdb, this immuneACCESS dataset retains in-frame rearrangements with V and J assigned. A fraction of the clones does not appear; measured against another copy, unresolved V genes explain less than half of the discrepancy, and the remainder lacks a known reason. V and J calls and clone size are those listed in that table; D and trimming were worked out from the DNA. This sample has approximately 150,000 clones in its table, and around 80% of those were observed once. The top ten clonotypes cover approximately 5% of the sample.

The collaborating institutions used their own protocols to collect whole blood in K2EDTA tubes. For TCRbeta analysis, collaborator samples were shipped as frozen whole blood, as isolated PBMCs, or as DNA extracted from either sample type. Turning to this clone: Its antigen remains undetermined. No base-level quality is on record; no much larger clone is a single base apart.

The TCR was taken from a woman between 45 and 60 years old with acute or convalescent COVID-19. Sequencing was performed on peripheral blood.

At the DNA level, the sequence is TGTGCCAGCAAGGGACAGAGCTATAATTCACCCCTCCACTTT. It translates as CASKGQSYNSPLHF. The chain links TRBV6-5 with TRBJ1-6; 7 junctional bases match TRBD1. Trimming removed 7 bases from V and 3 bases from J; the gene matches leave 3 bases unexplained. In the germline V gene, CDR1 corresponds to MNHEY and CDR2 to SVGAGI. The CDR3, from cysteine to phenylalanine, totals 14 residues. CDR3 DNA only is kept here, 42 bases in frame from base 1.